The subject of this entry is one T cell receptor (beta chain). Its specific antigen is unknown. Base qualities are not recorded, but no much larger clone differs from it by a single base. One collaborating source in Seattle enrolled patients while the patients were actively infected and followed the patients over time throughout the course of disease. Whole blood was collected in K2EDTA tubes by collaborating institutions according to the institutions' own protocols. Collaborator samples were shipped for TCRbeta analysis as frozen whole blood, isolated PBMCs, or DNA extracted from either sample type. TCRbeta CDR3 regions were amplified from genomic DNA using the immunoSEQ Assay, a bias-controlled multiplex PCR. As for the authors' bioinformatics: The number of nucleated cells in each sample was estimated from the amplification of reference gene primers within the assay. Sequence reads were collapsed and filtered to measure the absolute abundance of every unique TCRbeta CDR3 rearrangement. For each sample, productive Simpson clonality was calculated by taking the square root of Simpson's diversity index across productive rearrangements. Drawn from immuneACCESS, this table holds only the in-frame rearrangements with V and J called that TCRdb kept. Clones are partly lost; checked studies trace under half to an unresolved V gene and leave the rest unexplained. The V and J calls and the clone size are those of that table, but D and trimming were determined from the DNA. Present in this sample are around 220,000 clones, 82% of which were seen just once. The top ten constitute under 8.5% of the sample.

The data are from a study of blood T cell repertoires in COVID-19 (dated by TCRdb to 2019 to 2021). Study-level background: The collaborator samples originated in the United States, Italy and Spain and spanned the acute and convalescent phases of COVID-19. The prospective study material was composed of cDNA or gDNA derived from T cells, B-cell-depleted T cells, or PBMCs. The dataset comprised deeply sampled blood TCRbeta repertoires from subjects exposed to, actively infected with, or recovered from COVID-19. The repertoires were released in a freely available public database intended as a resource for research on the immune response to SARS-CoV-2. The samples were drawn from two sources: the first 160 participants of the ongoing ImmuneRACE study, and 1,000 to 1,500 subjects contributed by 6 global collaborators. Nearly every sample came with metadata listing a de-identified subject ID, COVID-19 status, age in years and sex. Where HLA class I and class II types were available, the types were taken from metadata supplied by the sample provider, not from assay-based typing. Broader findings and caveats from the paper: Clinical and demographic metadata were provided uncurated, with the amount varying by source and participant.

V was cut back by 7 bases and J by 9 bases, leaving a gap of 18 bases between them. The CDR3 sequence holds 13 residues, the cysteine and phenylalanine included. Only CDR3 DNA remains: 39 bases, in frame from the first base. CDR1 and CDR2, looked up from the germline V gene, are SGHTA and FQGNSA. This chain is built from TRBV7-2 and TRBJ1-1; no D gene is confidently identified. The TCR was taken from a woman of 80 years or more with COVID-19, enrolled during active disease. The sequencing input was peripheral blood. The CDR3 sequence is CASTAWSDGKAFF. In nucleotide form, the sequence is TGTGCCAGCACCGCTTGGTCGGACGGGAAAGCTTTCTTT.